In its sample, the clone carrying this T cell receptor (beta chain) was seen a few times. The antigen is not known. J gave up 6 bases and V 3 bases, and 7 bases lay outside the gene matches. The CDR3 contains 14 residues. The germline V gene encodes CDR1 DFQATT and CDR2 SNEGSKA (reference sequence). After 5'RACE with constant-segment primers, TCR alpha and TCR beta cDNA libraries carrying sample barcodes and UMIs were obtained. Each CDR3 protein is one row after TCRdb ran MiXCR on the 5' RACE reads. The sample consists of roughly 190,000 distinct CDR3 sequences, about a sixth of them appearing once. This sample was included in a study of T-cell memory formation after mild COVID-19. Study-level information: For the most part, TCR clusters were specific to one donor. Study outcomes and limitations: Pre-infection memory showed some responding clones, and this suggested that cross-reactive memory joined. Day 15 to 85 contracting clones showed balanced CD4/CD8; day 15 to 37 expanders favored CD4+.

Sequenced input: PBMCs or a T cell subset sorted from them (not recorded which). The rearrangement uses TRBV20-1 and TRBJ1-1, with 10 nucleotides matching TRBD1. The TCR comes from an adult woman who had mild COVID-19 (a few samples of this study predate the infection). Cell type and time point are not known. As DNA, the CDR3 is TGCAGTGCTAGTTGGGACAGGGGAGGGGCTGAAGCTTTCTTT. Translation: CSASWDRGGAEAFF.